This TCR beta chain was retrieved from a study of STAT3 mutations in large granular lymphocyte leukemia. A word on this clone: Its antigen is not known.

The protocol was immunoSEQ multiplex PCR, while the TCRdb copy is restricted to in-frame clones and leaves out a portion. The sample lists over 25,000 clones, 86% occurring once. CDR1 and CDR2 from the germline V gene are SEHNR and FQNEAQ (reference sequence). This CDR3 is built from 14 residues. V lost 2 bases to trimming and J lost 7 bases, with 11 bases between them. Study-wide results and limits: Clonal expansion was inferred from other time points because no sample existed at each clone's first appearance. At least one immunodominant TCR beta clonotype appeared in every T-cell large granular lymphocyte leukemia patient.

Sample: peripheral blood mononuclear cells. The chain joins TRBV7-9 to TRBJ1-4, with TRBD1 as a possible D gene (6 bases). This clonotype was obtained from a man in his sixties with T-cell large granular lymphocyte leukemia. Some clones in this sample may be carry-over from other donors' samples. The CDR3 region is CASSLLQGSEKLFF. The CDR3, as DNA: TGTGCCAGCAGCTTACTACAGGGAAGTGAAAAACTGTTTTTT.